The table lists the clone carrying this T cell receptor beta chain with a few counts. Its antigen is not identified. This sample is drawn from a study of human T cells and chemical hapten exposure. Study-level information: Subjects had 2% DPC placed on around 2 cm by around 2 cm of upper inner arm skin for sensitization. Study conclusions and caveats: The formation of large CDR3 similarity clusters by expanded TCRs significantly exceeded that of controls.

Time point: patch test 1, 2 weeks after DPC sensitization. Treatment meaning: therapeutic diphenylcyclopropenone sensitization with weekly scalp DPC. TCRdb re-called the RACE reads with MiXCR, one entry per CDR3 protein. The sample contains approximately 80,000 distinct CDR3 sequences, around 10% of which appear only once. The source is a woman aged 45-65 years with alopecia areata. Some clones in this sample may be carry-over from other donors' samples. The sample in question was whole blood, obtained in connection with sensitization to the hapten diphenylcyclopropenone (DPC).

CDR3 loop: CASSLGAGYGANEKLFF. The CDR3 DNA sequence: TGCGCCAGCAGCTTGGGGGCAGGGTACGGCGCTAATGAAAAACTGTTTTTT. The chain joins TRBV5-1 to TRBJ1-4; TRBD1 might be the D (5 bases). Trimming stripped 0 bases from V and 3 bases from J, with 15 bases between. There are 17 residues in the CDR3. CDR1 and CDR2 (germline): SGHRS, YFSETQ.